The sequence of this T cell receptor (beta chain) was determined in a study of healthy donors' naive CD4 and CD8 T cells. Findings of the study overall: Reportedly, most V and J gene segments showed naive CD4+ versus CD8+ bias. Positive CDR3 charge linked to CD4+ cells, negative to CD8+ cells.

Each TCR library used 500 ng of total RNA and a linear amplification protocol. TCRdb recomputed calls from the reads with MiXCR, one row per CDR3 protein. The data hold some 190,000 distinct CDR3 sequences, with 65% to 75% observed a single time. This clonotype was found once. Its antigen is currently unknown. The V and J ends lost 2 bases and 0 bases, in that order; junction bases with no gene match: 2. Germline assignment: CDR1 DFQATT and CDR2 SNEGSKA (reference sequence). The CDR3 extends over 14 amino acids. Naive CD4+ cells were sorted as CD4+CD8-CD45RO-CD45RA+; naive CD8+ as CD8+CD4-CD45RA+CD27bright.

This sequence joins TRBV20-1 and TRBJ2-3, with TRBD2 matching over 7 bases. The clonotype was recovered from a pool of human donors in good health; the sample pools cells from several healthy donors. The sequencing sample was made of naive CD4+ and CD8+ T cells sorted from blood, pooled from several donors. The CDR3 loop reads CSARSSGSTDTQYF. The CDR3 coding sequence is TGCAGTGCTAGATCTAGCGGAAGCACAGATACGCAGTATTTT.